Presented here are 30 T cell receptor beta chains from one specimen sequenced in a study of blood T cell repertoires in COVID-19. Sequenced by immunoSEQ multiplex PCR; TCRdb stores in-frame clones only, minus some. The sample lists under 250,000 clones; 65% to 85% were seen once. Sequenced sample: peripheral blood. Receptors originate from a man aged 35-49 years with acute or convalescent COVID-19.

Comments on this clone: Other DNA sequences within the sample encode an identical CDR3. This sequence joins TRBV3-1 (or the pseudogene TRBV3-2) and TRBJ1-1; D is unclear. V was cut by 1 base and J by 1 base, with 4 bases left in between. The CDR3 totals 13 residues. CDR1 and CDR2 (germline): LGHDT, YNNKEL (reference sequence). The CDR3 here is CASSQVRNTEAFF. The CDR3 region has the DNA TGTGCCAGCAGCCAAGTTAGGAACACTGAAGCTTTCTTT.

The CDR3 region is CSAGTSGWGETQYF. CDR3 coding DNA: TGCAGCGCTGGGACTAGCGGGTGGGGCGAGACCCAGTACTTC. The rearrangement uses TRBV29-1 and TRBJ2-5; 12 positions match TRBD2. In germline, CDR1 is SQVTM, CDR2 ANQGSEA. The CDR3 has 14 residues. V was clipped by 7 bases and J by 5 bases; unmatched bases: 8. Drawing the rest from reference TRBV29-1 and TRBJ2-5, the complete variable domain is SAVISQKPSRDICQRGTSLTIQCQVDSQVTMMFWYRQQPGQSLTLIATANQGSEATYESGFVIDKFPISRPNLTFSTLTVSNMSPEDSSIYLCSAGTSGWGETQYFGPGTRLLVL.

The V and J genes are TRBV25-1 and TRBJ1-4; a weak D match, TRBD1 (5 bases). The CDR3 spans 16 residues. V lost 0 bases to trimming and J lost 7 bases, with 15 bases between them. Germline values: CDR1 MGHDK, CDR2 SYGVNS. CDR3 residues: CASSEYNRGIGEKLFF. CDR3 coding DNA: TGTGCCAGCAGTGAATATAACCGGGGGATAGGTGAAAAACTGTTTTTT.

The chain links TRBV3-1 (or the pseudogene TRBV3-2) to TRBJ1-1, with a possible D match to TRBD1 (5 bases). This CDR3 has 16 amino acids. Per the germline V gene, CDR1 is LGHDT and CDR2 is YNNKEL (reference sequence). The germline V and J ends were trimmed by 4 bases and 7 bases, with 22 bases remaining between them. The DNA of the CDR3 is TGTGCCAGCAGCCTTGAAGGGTGGGGCAGGGAAAGTGAAGCTTTCTTT. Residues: CASSLEGWGRESEAFF.

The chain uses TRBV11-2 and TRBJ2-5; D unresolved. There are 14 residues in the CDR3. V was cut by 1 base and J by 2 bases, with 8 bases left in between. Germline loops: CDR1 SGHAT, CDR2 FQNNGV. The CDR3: CASSLVPPQETQYF. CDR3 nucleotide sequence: TGTGCCAGCAGCTTAGTCCCTCCTCAAGAGACCCAGTACTTC. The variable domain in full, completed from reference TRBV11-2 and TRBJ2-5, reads EAGVAQSPRYKIIEKRQSVAFWCNPISGHATLYWYQQILGQGPKLLIQFQNNGVVDDSQLPKDRFSAERLKGVDSTLKIQPAKLEDSAVYLCASSLVPPQETQYFGPGTRLLVL.

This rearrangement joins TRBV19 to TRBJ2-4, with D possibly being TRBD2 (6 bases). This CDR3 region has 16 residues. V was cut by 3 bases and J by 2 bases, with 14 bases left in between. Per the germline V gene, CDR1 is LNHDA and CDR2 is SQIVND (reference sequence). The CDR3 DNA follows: TGTGCCAGTAGTATTTTATCCGGGAGTACCAAAAACATTCAGTACTTC. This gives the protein CASSILSGSTKNIQYF.

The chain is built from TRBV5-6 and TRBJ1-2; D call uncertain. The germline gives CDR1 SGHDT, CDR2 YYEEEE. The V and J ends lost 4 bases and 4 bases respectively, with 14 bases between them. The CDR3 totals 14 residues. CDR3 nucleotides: TGTGCCAGCAGCCTAGGCCCCGAAGTCTATGGCTACACCTTC. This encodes CASSLGPEVYGYTF.

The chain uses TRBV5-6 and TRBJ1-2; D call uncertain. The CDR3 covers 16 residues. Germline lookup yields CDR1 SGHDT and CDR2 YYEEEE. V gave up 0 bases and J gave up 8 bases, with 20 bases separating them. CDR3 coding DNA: TGTGCCAGCAGCTTGGGGCAGAACAGTGGTCCTAACGGCTACACCTTC. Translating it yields CASSLGQNSGPNGYTF. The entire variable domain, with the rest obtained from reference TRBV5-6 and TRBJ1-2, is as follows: DAGVTQSPTHLIKTRGQQVTLRCSPKSGHDTVSWYQQALGQGPQFIFQYYEEEERQRGNFPDRFSGHQFPNYSSELNVNALLLGDSALYLCASSLGQNSGPNGYTFGSGTRLTVV.

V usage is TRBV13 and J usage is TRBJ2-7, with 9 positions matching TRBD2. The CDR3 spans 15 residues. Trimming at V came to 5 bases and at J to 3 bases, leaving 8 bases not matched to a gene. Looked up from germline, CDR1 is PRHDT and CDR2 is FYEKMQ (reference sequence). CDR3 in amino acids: CASSMVAGAVYEQYF. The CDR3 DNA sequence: TGTGCCAGCAGCATGGTAGCGGGAGCGGTCTACGAGCAGTACTTC.

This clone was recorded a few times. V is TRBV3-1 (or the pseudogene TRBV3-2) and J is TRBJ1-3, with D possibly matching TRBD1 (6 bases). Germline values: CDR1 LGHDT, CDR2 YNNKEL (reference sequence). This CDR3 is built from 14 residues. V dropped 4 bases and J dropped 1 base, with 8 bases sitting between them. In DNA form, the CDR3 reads TGTGCCAGCAGCCTACAGGGATCTGGAAACACCATATATTTT. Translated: CASSLQGSGNTIYF.

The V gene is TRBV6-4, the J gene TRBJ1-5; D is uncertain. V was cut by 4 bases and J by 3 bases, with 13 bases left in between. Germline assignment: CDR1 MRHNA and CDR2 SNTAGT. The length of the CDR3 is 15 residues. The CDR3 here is CASSGECYPNQPQHF. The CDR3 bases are TGTGCCAGCAGTGGAGAGTGCTATCCCAATCAGCCCCAGCATTTT.

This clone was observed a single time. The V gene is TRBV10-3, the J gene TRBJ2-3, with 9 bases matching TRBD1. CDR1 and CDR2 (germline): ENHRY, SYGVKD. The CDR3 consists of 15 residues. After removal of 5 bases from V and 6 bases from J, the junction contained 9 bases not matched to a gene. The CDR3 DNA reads TGTGCCATCAGTCTGACAGGGGGGTACGAGGATACGCAGTATTTT. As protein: CAISLTGGYEDTQYF.

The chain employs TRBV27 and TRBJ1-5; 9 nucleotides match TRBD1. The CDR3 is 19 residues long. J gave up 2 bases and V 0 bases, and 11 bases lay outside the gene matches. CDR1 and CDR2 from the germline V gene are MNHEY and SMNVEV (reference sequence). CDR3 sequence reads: CASSLSGTGRNVGNQPQHF. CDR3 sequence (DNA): TGTGCCAGCAGTTTATCCGGGACAGGGAGAAACGTGGGCAATCAGCCCCAGCATTTT.

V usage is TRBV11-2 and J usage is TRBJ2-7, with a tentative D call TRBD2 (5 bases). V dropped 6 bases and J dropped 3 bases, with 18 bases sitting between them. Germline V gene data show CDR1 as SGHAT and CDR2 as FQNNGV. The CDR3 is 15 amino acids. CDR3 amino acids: CASSLAIGLFYEQYF. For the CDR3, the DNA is TGTGCCAGCAGTTTGGCGATAGGACTGTTCTACGAGCAGTACTTC.

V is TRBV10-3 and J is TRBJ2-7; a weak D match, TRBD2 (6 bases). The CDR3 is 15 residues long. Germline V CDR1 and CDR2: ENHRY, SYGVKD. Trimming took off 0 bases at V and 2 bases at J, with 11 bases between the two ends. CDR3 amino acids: CAISESGGTTYEQYF. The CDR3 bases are TGTGCCATCAGTGAGTCTGGCGGGACCACCTACGAGCAGTACTTC.

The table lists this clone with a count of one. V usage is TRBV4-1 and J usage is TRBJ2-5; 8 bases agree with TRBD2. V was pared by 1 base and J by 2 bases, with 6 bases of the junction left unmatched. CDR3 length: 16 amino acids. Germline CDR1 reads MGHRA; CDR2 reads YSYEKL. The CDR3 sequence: CASSQVLAGMQETQYF. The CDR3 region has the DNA TGCGCCAGCAGCCAAGTGCTAGCGGGTATGCAAGAGACCCAGTACTTC.

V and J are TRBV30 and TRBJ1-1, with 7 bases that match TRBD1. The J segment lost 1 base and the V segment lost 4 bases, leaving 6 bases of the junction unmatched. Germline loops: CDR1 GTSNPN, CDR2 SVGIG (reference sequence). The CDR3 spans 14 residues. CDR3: CAWTFRDRNTEAFF. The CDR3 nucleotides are TGTGCCTGGACCTTCCGGGACAGGAACACTGAAGCTTTCTTT. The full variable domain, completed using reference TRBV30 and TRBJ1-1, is SQTIHQWPATLVQPVGSPLSLECTVEGTSNPNLYWYRQAAGRGLQLLFYSVGIGQISSEVPQNLSASRPQDRQFILSSKKLLLSDSGFYLCAWTFRDRNTEAFFGQGTRLTVV.

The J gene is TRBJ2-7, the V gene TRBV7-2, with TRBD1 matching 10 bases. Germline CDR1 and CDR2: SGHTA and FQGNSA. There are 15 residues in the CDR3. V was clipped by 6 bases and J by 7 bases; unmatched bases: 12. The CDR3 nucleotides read TGTGCCAGCAGTCCTTCCGGGACAGGGGATTCAGAGCAGTACTTC. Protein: CASSPSGTGDSEQYF.

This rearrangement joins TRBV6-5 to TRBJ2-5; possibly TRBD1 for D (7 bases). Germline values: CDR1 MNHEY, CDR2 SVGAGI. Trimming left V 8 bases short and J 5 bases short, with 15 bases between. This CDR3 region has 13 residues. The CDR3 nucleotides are TGTGCCAGCGACAGGAGGGGGCTGGAGACCCAGTACTTC. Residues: CASDRRGLETQYF.

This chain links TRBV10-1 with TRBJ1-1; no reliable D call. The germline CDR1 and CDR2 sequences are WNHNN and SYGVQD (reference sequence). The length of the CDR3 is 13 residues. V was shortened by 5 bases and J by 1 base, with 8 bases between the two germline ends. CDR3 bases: TGCGCCAGCAGTCGCGGGCCGAACACTGAAGCTTTCTTT. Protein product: CASSRGPNTEAFF.

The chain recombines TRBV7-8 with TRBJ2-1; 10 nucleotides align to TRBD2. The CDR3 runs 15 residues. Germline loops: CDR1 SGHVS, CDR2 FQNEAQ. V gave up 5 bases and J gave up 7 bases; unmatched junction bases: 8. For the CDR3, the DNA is TGTGCCAGCAGCCTTTCGCTAGCGGGAGTAAATGAGCAGTTCTTC. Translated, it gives CASSLSLAGVNEQFF.

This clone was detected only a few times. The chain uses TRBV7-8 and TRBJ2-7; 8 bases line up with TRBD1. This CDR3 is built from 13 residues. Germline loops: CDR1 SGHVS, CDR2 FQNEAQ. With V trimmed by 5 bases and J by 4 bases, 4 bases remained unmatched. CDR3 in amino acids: CASSTRDRYEQYF. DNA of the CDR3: TGTGCCAGCAGCACTCGGGACAGGTACGAGCAGTACTTC.

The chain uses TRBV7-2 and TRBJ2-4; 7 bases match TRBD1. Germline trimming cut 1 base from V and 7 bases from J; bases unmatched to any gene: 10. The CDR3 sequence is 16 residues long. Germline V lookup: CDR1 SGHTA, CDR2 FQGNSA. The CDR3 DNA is TGTGCCAGCAGCTTAGGGGTTGGGGGACAGTGGAACATTCAGTACTTC. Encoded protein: CASSLGVGGQWNIQYF.

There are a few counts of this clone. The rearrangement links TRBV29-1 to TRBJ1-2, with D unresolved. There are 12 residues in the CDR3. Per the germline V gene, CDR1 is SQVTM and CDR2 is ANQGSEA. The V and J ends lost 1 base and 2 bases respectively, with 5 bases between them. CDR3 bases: TGCAGCGTTGAAGGACAAAACTATGGCTACACCTTC. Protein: CSVEGQNYGYTF. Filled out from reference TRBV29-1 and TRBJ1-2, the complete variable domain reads SAVISQKPSRDICQRGTSLTIQCQVDSQVTMMFWYRQQPGQSLTLIATANQGSEATYESGFVIDKFPISRPNLTFSTLTVSNMSPEDSSIYLCSVEGQNYGYTFGSGTRLTVV.

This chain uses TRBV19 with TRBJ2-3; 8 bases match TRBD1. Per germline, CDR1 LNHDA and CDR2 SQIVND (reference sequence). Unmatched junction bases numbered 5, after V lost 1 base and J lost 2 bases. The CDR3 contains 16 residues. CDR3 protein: CASSIASTGVTDTQYF. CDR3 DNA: TGTGCCAGTAGTATAGCATCGACAGGGGTCACAGATACGCAGTATTTT.

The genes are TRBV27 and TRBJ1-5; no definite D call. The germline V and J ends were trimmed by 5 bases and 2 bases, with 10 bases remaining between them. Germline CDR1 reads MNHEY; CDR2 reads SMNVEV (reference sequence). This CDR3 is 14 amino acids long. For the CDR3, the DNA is TGTGCCAGCAGTAGAGGGTTAGGCAATCAGCCCCAGCATTTT. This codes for CASSRGLGNQPQHF.

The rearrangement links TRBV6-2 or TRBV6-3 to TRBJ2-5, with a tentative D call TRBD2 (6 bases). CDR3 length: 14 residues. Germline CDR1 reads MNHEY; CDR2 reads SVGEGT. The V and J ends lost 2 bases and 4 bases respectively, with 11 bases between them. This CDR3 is CASSYSRGLETQYF. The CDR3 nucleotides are TGTGCCAGCAGTTACAGTAGGGGACTAGAGACCCAGTACTTC.

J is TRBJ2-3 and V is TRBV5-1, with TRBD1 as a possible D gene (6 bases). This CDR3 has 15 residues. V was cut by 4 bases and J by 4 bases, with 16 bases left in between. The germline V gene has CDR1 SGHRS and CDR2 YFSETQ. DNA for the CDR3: TGCGCCAGCAGCAGATCACCAGGGGACGCAGATACGCAGTATTTT. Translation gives CASSRSPGDADTQYF.

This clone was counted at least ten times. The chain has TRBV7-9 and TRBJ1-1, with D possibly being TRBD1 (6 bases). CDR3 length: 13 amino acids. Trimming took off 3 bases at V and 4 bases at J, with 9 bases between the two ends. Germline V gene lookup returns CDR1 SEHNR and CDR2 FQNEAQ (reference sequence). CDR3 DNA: TGTGCCAGCAGCTTTGGACAGCCCACTGAAGCTTTCTTT. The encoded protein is CASSFGQPTEAFF.

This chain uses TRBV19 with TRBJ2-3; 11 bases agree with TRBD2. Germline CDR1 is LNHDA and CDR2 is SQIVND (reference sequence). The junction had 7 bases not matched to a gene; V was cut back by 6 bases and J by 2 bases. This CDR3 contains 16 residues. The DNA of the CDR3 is TGTGCCAGTAGCGTACTAGCGGGAGATATCACAGATACGCAGTATTTT. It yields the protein CASSVLAGDITDTQYF.